This is a list of T cell receptor beta chains from one sample in a study of PD-L1 blockade in urothelial cancer. TCRdb's table, derived via immunoSEQ multiplex PCR, lists solely in-frame clones and lacks some. In the table there are some 67,000 clones, about 89% of which are singletons. Sequencing used PBMCs, obtained around atezolizumab (anti-PD-L1) treatment. These TCRs come from a man aged 55 to 70 with urothelial cancer. Both conserved end residues are trimmed from each CDR3.

TRBJ2-5,TRBV5-1,ASSPRGQGVQETQY
TRBJ2-1,TRBV15,ATSRDTLYGRRTF
TRBJ1-5,TRBV5-5,ASSLSGGSNQPQH
TRBJ1-5,TRBV11-3,ASRQKKQGPINQPQH
TRBJ1-2,TRBV10-3,AGGSTSDYGYT
TRBJ1-2,TRBV25-1,ASSRGGNYGYT
TRBJ2-1,TRBV5-1,ASSQGVRTNEQF
TRBJ1-1,TRBV2,ASSGDREGGSTEAF
TRBJ2-1,TRBV28,ASSSYRDHEQF
TRBJ1-3,TRBV7-9,ASSLEEGIY
TRBJ1-1,TRBV18,ASSPRQGEGGEAF
TRBJ1-1,TRBV6-6,ASSFWGGTGNTEAF
TRBJ2-3,TRBV28,ASTTSGRSTDTQY
TRBJ2-7,TRBV10-2,ASRRGQHNYEQY
TRBJ2-5,TRBV6-1,ASSPAGETQY
TRBJ2-2,TRBV29-1,SVAGGQGSTGELF
TRBJ2-7,TRBV11-3,ASSPTSGPSYEQY
TRBJ2-7,TRBV27,ASSLSPGGAYEQY
TRBJ2-3,TRBV5-4,ASSSSLGRGTQY
TRBJ1-1,TRBV7-2,ASSHPQQGSTEAF
TRBJ2-1,TRBV29-1,SVTGTSGTYNEQF
TRBJ2-1,TRBV5-6,ASSRKAGTSVYNEQF
TRBJ2-5,TRBV19,ASSPRTGVTQY
TRBJ1-1,TRBV2,ASRITGAYTEAF
TRBJ1-1,TRBV10-3,AIMGQMNTEAF
TRBJ2-4,TRBV5-1,ASSLGGVDIQY
TRBJ1-5,TRBV6-5,ASSNQGSPNQPQH
TRBJ2-1,TRBV15,ATSGVAGGSPISYNEQF
TRBJ1-5,TRBV6-5,VSSLTGTGNQPQH
TRBJ1-4,TRBV6-1,ASRGGGVGEKLF
TRBJ2-2,TRBV5-3,RGNGELF
TRBJ1-4,TRBV15,ATSRRQLTNEKLF
TRBJ2-1,TRBV10-3,AISPDNEQF
TRBJ2-5,TRBV7-8,ASRRTFQETQY
TRBJ2-3,TRBV11-3,ASSPRGAATDTQY
TRBJ2-7,TRBV11-2,ASSLETGASYEQY
TRBJ2-7,TRBV9,ASSRGAGGVSYEQY
TRBJ2-7,TRBV20-1,SARDVYEQY
TRBJ2-5,TRBV29-1,SVAGISGQETQY